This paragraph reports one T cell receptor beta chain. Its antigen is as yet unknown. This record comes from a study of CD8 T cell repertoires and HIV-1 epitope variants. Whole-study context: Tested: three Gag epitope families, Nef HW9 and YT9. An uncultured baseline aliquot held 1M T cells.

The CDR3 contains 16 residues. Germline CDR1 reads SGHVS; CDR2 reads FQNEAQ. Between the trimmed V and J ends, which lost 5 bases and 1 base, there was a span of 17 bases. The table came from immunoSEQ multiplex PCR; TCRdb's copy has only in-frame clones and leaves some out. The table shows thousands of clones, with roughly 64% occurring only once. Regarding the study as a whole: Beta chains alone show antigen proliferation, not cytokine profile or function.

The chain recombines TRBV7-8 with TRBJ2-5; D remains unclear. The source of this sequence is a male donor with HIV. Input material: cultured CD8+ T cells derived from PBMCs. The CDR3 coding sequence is TGTGCCAGCAGCCTATACAACCGTGGGCCCCAAGAGACCCAGTACTTC. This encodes CASSLYNRGPQETQYF.